The 25 T cell receptor beta chains reported below all come from one sample, sequenced in a study of vaccination and CD4 T cells after COVID-19. Treatment reported: approximately 9-day PBMC culture with coronavirus spike peptide pools or control peptides (ViraFEST assay). Their cognate antigens are unknown. Oncomine TCR Beta short-read sequencing was applied to DNA from cultured CD4+ T cells. A single record per CDR3 protein comes from TCRdb applying MiXCR to the PCR reads. The data contain approximately 13,000 distinct CDR3 sequences, less than 70% of them singletons. Specimen: CD4+ T cells from blood, cultured in vitro. These receptor sequences come from a human donor who had recovered from COVID-19.

The genes are TRBV6-1 and TRBJ1-1; 12 bases match TRBD1. CDR3 length: 15 amino acids. The germline V gene encodes CDR1 MNHNS and CDR2 SASEGT. With V trimmed by 5 bases and J by 0 bases, 1 base remained unmatched. This chain's CDR3 is CASSRDRGLNTEAFF. CDR3 bases: TGTGCCAGCAGTAGGGACAGGGGGCTGAACACTGAAGCTTTCTTT.

The chain employs TRBV20-1 and TRBJ2-5; 8 positions agree with TRBD1. Trimming at V came to 5 bases and at J to 5 bases, leaving 10 bases not matched to a gene. Germline CDR1 and CDR2: DFQATT and SNEGSKA (reference sequence). The CDR3 length is 14 residues. CDR3 amino acids: CSAPGDRGDETQYF. The CDR3 bases are TGCAGTGCTCCCGGCGACAGGGGCGATGAGACCCAGTACTTC.

The chain employs TRBV24-1 and TRBJ2-1, with TRBD2 matching over 12 bases. CDR1 and CDR2 (germline): KGHDR, SFDVKD. J was trimmed by 9 bases and V by 6 bases; bases with no gene match: 8. There are 15 residues in the CDR3. CDR3: CATSTTSGGWGEQFF. The CDR3 DNA reads as TGTGCCACCAGTACTACTAGCGGGGGGTGGGGTGAGCAGTTCTTC.

The sample holds one count of this clonotype. The CDR3 DNA sequence: TGTGCCAGCAGCAGGACCCAAGAGACCCAGTACTTC. It specifies CASSRTQETQYF. The chain employs TRBV3-1 and TRBJ2-5; no clear D. Germline lookup yields CDR1 LGHDT and CDR2 YNNKEL (reference sequence). V was trimmed by 5 bases and J by 1 base, leaving 5 bases between them. This CDR3 comprises 12 residues.

The chain is built from TRBV24-1 and TRBJ2-5; 7 bases align to TRBD2. V was clipped by 9 bases and J by 2 bases; unmatched bases: 5. There are 13 residues in the CDR3. The germline V gene has CDR1 KGHDR and CDR2 SFDVKD. This chain's CDR3 is CATGEGSQETQYF. In DNA form, the CDR3 reads TGTGCCACCGGGGAGGGGTCACAAGAGACCCAGTACTTC.

V gene TRBV5-1 combines with J gene TRBJ2-5; D is unclear. Germline loops: CDR1 SGHRS, CDR2 YFSETQ. V was cut by 0 bases and J by 5 bases, with 14 bases left in between. CDR3 size: 15 residues. This chain's CDR3 is CASSLGTRYGETQYF. CDR3 sequence (DNA): TGCGCCAGCAGCTTGGGGACCCGGTATGGGGAGACCCAGTACTTC.

V is TRBV6-1 and J is TRBJ1-5; 8 nucleotides align to TRBD1. CDR1 MNHNS and CDR2 SASEGT come from the germline V gene. CDR3 length equals 14 residues. Trimming took 2 bases from V and 7 from J; bases not matched to a gene: 4. The CDR3, as DNA: TGTGCCAGCAGTGAAATGGCAGGGGGCCAGCCCCAGCATTTT. This encodes CASSEMAGGQPQHF.

As DNA, the CDR3 is TGTGCCAGCAGCTTACAGGGCCCTAGCAATCAGCCCCAGCATTTT. This translates into CASSLQGPSNQPQHF. The chain uses TRBV7-2 and TRBJ1-5; weak D call: TRBD1 (5 bases). CDR1 is SGHTA, CDR2 FQGNSA, per germline. The CDR3 has 15 residues. V shed 2 bases and J shed 0 bases, with 8 bases lying between them.

This clonotype was counted a few times. The J gene is TRBJ1-2, the V gene TRBV19; 11 positions match TRBD1. The CDR3 totals 15 residues. Trimming cost V 5 bases and J 2 bases; bases outside gene matches: 4. CDR1 and CDR2 (germline): LNHDA, SQIVND (reference sequence). CDR3 sequence (DNA): TGTGCCAGTAGTCTTTGGACAGGGGGCAACTATGGCTACACCTTC. This translates into CASSLWTGGNYGYTF.

This clonotype was found a few times. V is TRBV27 and J is TRBJ2-4, with D possibly being TRBD1 or TRBD2 (5 bases each). V lost 10 bases to trimming and J lost 5 bases, with 15 bases between them. The CDR3 contains 13 residues. In germline, CDR1 is MNHEY, CDR2 SMNVEV (reference sequence). CDR3 DNA sequence: TGTGCCACCGCCCGACGGGACCAAAACATTCAGTACTTC. Translated, it gives CATARRDQNIQYF.

The chain links TRBV19 to TRBJ2-5; D unclear. The CDR3 covers 14 residues. Trimming removed 3 bases at V and 1 base at J, with 9 bases between. Per germline, CDR1 LNHDA and CDR2 SQIVND (reference sequence). CDR3 loop: CASSITARQETQYF. The CDR3 DNA follows: TGTGCCAGTAGTATCACCGCCCGCCAAGAGACCCAGTACTTC.

J is TRBJ2-1 and V is TRBV7-6; TRBD2 might be the D (5 bases). Deletions cut 2 bases from V and 10 bases from J, with 15 bases between. The CDR3 length is 14 residues. Germline CDR1 reads SGHVS; CDR2 reads FNYEAQ. The CDR3 region has the DNA TGTGCCAGCAGCTTATTGGGAATGGGCGGGGAGCAGTTCTTC. It is translated as CASSLLGMGGEQFF.

This chain connects TRBV28 to TRBJ2-7; 10 nucleotides line up with TRBD1. The germline V gene encodes CDR1 MDHEN and CDR2 SYDVKM. V lost 5 bases to trimming and J lost 3 bases; unmatched junction nucleotides: 10. This CDR3 contains 16 residues. CDR3 sequence: CASSLLWTGGGYEQYF. CDR3 nucleotide sequence: TGTGCCAGCAGTCTGCTATGGACAGGGGGTGGCTACGAGCAGTACTTC. The variable domain in full, with the rest retrieved from reference TRBV28 and TRBJ2-7, is DVKVTQSSRYLVKRTGEKVFLECVQDMDHENMFWYRQDPGLGLRLIYFSYDVKMKEKGDIPEGYSVSREKKERFSLILESASTNQTSMYLCASSLLWTGGGYEQYFGPGTRLTVT.

The V call is TRBV7-2, the J call TRBJ1-5, with TRBD1 matching 9 bases. The CDR3 runs to 15 residues. V dropped 4 bases and J dropped 0; count of bases not matched to a gene: 1. The germline gives CDR1 SGHTA, CDR2 FQGNSA. CDR3 coding DNA: TGTGCCAGCAGCTGGGACAGGGATAGCAATCAGCCCCAGCATTTT. Amino acids: CASSWDRDSNQPQHF.

The chain carries TRBV7-9 and TRBJ2-1; D is undetermined. Germline V gene data show CDR1 as SEHNR and CDR2 as FQNEAQ (reference sequence). V lost 5 bases to trimming and J lost 7 bases, with 18 bases between them. The CDR3 has 15 residues. The CDR3: CASSRRRLGSNEQFF. The CDR3 DNA reads as TGTGCCAGCAGCCGACGCCGGTTAGGGTCGAATGAGCAGTTCTTC.

The CDR3 nucleotides are TGTGCCAGCTATGAACTAGCGGGATGGGAGACCCAGTACTTC. It is translated as CASYELAGWETQYF. The genes are TRBV2 and TRBJ2-5, with TRBD2 identical over 10 bases. The CDR3 consists of 14 residues. Germline CDR1 reads SNHLY; CDR2 reads FYNNEI. V was clipped by 8 bases and J by 5 bases; unmatched bases: 8.

The chain is built from TRBV20-1 and TRBJ2-1; 8 nucleotides match TRBD2. Germline values: CDR1 DFQATT, CDR2 SNEGSKA (reference sequence). The V and J ends lost 6 bases and 6 bases, in that order; junction bases with no gene match: 16. The CDR3 contains 16 residues. In DNA form, the CDR3 reads TGCAGTGCCCATAAAGGGTCGGGAGGGCCAGGCAATGAGCAGTTCTTC. Protein: CSAHKGSGGPGNEQFF.

V and J are TRBV5-1 and TRBJ2-5; D unclear. The V gene's germline CDR1 is SGHRS and CDR2 YFSETQ. The CDR3 covers 12 residues. V was trimmed by 2 bases and J by 5 bases, leaving 7 bases between them. CDR3 coding DNA: TGCGCCAGCAGCTTAACTCCGGAGACCCAGTACTTC. Protein sequence: CASSLTPETQYF.

The chain carries TRBV20-1 and TRBJ1-2; 10 nucleotides match TRBD1. CDR3 size: 12 residues. Germline assignment: CDR1 DFQATT and CDR2 SNEGSKA (reference sequence). The CDR3 loop reads CRADRGRDGYTF. CDR3 nucleotide sequence: TGCAGGGCCGACAGGGGGCGAGATGGCTACACCTTC.

This clonotype appeared a few times. The CDR3 DNA sequence: TGCAGTGCTAGACTGACTCTACAGGGTCCGGGCACCGGGGAGCTGTTTTTT. This codes for CSARLTLQGPGTGELFF. This chain links TRBV20-1 with TRBJ2-2; weak D call: TRBD1 (6 bases). V dropped 2 bases and J dropped 4 bases, with 20 bases sitting between them. The CDR3 is 17 residues long. Per germline, CDR1 DFQATT and CDR2 SNEGSKA (reference sequence).

The chain joins TRBV20-1 to TRBJ1-4, with D tentatively TRBD1 (6 bases). CDR1 and CDR2 (germline): DFQATT, SNEGSKA (reference sequence). This CDR3 region has 15 residues. Trimming cost V 0 bases and J 11 bases, with 19 bases left between them. CDR3 sequence: CSARDRLGASRKLFF. CDR3 coding DNA: TGCAGTGCTAGAGATCGTTTGGGGGCCTCAAGGAAACTGTTTTTT.

DNA for the CDR3: TGTGCCAGTAAGGGACTAGCGTTGAACACCGGGGAGCTGTTTTTT. It encodes CASKGLALNTGELFF. The chain links TRBV19 to TRBJ2-2; 10 bases agree with TRBD2. The CDR3 totals 15 residues. Per germline, CDR1 LNHDA and CDR2 SQIVND (reference sequence). Germline trimming cut 7 bases from V and 1 base from J; bases unmatched to any gene: 3.

The CDR3 sequence: CASSGRGGVNTEAFF. The CDR3 coding sequence is TGCGCCAGCAGCGGGCGTGGGGGAGTGAACACTGAAGCTTTCTTT. This chain connects TRBV5-1 to TRBJ1-1; D might be TRBD1 (5 bases). The germline V and J ends were trimmed by 4 bases and 0 bases, with 13 bases remaining between them. Germline-derived CDR1 and CDR2 are SGHRS and YFSETQ. This CDR3 has 15 residues.

This chain joins TRBV28 and TRBJ1-5; the match to TRBD1 covers 8 bases. In germline, CDR1 is MDHEN, CDR2 SYDVKM. The CDR3 covers 14 residues. Trimming cost V 4 bases and J 3 bases; bases outside gene matches: 2. CDR3 sequence reads: CASSSDRVNQPQHF. In nucleotides, the CDR3 is TGTGCCAGCAGTTCGGACAGGGTCAATCAGCCCCAGCATTTT.

V usage is TRBV20-1 and J usage is TRBJ2-2, with D possibly TRBD2 on 6 matching bases. Germline loops: CDR1 DFQATT, CDR2 SNEGSKA (reference sequence). V was cut by 3 bases and J by 2 bases, with 10 bases left in between. The length of the CDR3 is 14 residues. For the CDR3, the DNA is TGCAGTGCTAGGGGAGGATTCAACACCGGGGAGCTGTTTTTT. This codes for CSARGGFNTGELFF.